The clone carrying this T cell receptor (beta chain) came up once. These data originate in a study of blood T cell repertoires in COVID-19. Whole-study context: COVID-19 samples, acute and convalescent, were from the United States, Italy and Spain. PBMCs, B-cell-depleted T cells, or T cells provided the cDNA or gDNA that made up the material.

Original data processing: Scientists estimated how many nucleated cells there were by amplifying reference gene primers. Profiled with immunoSEQ multiplex PCR; TCRdb holds only in-frame clones, not every one. Clone size and V and J calls were adopted from that table, with D and trimming inferred from the DNA. This sample yields about 63,000 clones, of which about 80% are seen a single time; more than 30% belongs to the top ten. The receptor comes from a human donor in a cohort sampled during active COVID-19. Material: peripheral blood.

Here the CDR3 DNA reads TGTGCCAGCAGCGTTGGGGCTAGCGGGCCTCCCTACGAGCAGTACTTC. Its protein is CASSVGASGPPYEQYF. V usage is TRBV9 and J usage is TRBJ2-7; TRBD2 agrees at 8 bases. Germline CDR1 is SGDLS and CDR2 is YYNGEE. This CDR3 has 16 amino acids. V dropped 2 bases and J dropped 2; count of bases not matched to a gene: 9. The entire variable domain, with the rest obtained from reference TRBV9 and TRBJ2-7, is as follows: DSGVTQTPKHLITATGQRVTLRCSPRSGDLSVYWYQQSLDQGLQFLIQYYNGEERAKGNILERFSAQQFPDLHSELNLSSLELGDSALYFCASSVGASGPPYEQYFGPGTRLTVT.